This TCR beta chain was found in a study of blood T cell repertoires in COVID-19. Study at large: T cells, B-cell-depleted T cells, or PBMCs supplied cDNA or gDNA.

Authors' processing steps: Amplification of reference gene primers was used by the study to estimate nucleated cell counts. Some clones are missing from TCRdb's copy, which holds only in-frame ones; the method was immunoSEQ multiplex PCR. The D gene and trimming were derived from the DNA, and the V and J assignments and clone size from that table. This table has tens of thousands of clones, roughly 82% appearing once. This clone was seen a single time. The CDR3 contains 16 residues. With 5 bases clipped from V and 7 bases from J, the junction kept 14 bases outside the gene matches. Germline CDR1 is MNHEY and CDR2 is SMNVEV (reference sequence).

The specimen sequenced was peripheral blood. This clonotype was obtained from a man in his forties or fifties with active or convalescent COVID-19. The genes are TRBV27 and TRBJ1-5; 7 bases map to TRBD1. DNA of the CDR3: TGTGCCAGCAGTCCCCTAGGGACAGTAGCAAACCAGCCCCAGCATTTT. This sequence encodes CASSPLGTVANQPQHF.